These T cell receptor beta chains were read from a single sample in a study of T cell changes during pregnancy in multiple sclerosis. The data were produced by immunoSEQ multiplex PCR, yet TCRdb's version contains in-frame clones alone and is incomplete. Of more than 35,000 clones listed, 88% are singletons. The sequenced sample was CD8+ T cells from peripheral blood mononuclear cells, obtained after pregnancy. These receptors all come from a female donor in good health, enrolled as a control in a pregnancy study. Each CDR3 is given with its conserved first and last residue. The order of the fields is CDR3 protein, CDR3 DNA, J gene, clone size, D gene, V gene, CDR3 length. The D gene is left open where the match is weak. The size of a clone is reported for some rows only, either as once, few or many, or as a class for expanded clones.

CASFTRVYGYTF	TGTGCCAGCTTCACCCGGGTCTATGGCTACACCTTC	TRBJ1-2	NA	NA	TRBV2	12
CASRGQDNYEQYF	TGTGCCAGCAGGGGACAGGACAACTACGAGCAGTACTTC	TRBJ2-7	NA	TRBD1	TRBV28	13
CASSPGLAGANQETQYF	TGTGCCAGCAGCCCGGGACTAGCGGGGGCTAACCAAGAGACCCAGTACTTC	TRBJ2-5	NA	TRBD2	TRBV7-9	17
CASSFPGSGGSDTQYF	TGTGCCAGCAGTTTCCCAGGAAGCGGGGGGTCAGATACGCAGTATTTT	TRBJ2-3	NA	TRBD2	TRBV27	16
CASSLNRDIAYEQYF	TGTGCCAGCAGCTTAAACCGGGACATCGCCTACGAGCAGTACTTC	TRBJ2-7	NA	NA	TRBV11-2	15
CASSISTGVTEAFF	TGTGCCAGCAGTATTTCAACCGGGGTCACTGAAGCTTTCTTT	TRBJ1-1	NA	NA	TRBV28	14
CASSSELQGASGELFF	TGTGCCAGCAGCTCCGAACTACAGGGCGCCTCCGGGGAGCTGTTTTTT	TRBJ2-2	NA	NA	TRBV7-6	16
CASSQDFGQSYNEQFF	TGCGCCAGCAGCCAAGATTTTGGACAGTCCTACAATGAGCAGTTCTTC	TRBJ2-1	NA	NA	TRBV4-3	16
CASSVGSNEQFF	TGTGCCAGCAGCGTGGGCAGCAATGAGCAGTTCTTC	TRBJ2-1	NA	NA	TRBV7-3	12
CASSSGTSTDTQYF	TGTGCCAGCAGCTCCGGGACTAGCACAGATACGCAGTATTTT	TRBJ2-3	medium-sized	NA	TRBV6-4	14
CASSVVDRGGGSTDTQYF	TGTGCCAGCAGCGTAGTAGACAGGGGTGGAGGTAGCACAGATACGCAGTATTTT	TRBJ2-3	NA	TRBD1	TRBV9	18
CASGQGGYNEQFF	TGTGCCAGCGGGCAGGGCGGTTACAATGAGCAGTTCTTC	TRBJ2-1	once	NA	TRBV5-6	13
CASSPGGLIEQFF	TGTGCCAGCAGCCCGGGAGGGTTGATTGAGCAGTTCTTC	TRBJ2-1	NA	TRBD2	TRBV7-8	13
CASSFSGGQGYEQYF	TGCGCCAGCAGCTTTTCCGGGGGACAGGGTTACGAGCAGTACTTC	TRBJ2-7	NA	TRBD1	TRBV5-1	15
CASSQEGASGGYNEQFF	TGTGCCAGCAGCCAAGAGGGGGCTAGCGGGGGTTACAATGAGCAGTTCTTC	TRBJ2-1	NA	TRBD2	TRBV4-2	17
CASSQDPGQVTYNEQFF	TGCGCCAGCAGCCAAGATCCCGGACAGGTCACCTACAATGAGCAGTTCTTC	TRBJ2-1	NA	TRBD1	TRBV4-3	17